This T cell receptor beta chain was documented in a study of blood T cell repertoires in COVID-19. From germline, CDR1 is KGHSH and CDR2 LQKENI. This CDR3 contains 13 residues. Trimming stripped 2 bases from V and 7 bases from J, with 9 bases between. Repertoires were generated with immunoSEQ multiplex PCR, while TCRdb's copy carries only in-frame clones and drops some. In the table there are 70,000 to 95,000 clones, about nine tenths of which are singletons. The chain has TRBV18 and TRBJ1-5; D gene uncertain. Sequenced sample: peripheral blood. This TCR came from a human donor with active COVID-19. The donor label of this sample is uncertain. CDR3 in DNA: TGTGCCAGCTCACCAGGGTCGGGGCAGCCCCAGCATTTT. Amino acids: CASSPGSGQPQHF.